The TCR beta chain described here comes from a study of cytomegalovirus exposure and HLA in healthy donors (dated by TCRdb to about 2017). Regarding the study in general: According to a later analysis, one platform produced both the 120 validation repertoires and the 550 to 800 repertoires of the first cohort. In addition to the first cohort of several hundred subjects, a separate validation cohort of some 120 different subjects was used. The study combined high-throughput TCR immunosequencing, statistical association of individual TCRs with disease status, and machine learning to predict cytomegalovirus infection status. The study was designed to test whether signatures of past pathogen exposure could be identified by cataloging public T cell receptors.

The cysteine opens and the phenylalanine closes a CDR3 of 13 amino acids. The DNA shown is the 39-base CDR3, in frame from base 1. According to the germline V gene, CDR1 reads SGHAT and CDR2 reads FQNNGV. V is pared back by 5 bases and J by 7 bases, with 15 bases lying between the germline termini. Turning to this clone: Its antigen is not yet known. No base qualities exist here, and no much larger clone lies one base off it.

The donors belonged to the validation cohort of over a hundred subjects, which was separate from the roughly 670-subject first cohort. The protocol used for the library was the immunoSEQ multiplex PCR assay. Processing in the source paper ran as follows. A statistical classification framework was built for diagnosing cytomegalovirus status from the catalog of TCR beta chain sequences. TCRdb stores this immuneACCESS table with in-frame sequences only. Part of the clones is absent; in the studies checked, under half of the shortfall reflects unresolved V genes, and no reason is known for the rest. That table supplies the V and J calls and clone size; D and trimming were determined from the DNA. In this sample the table shows 110,000 or so clones, approximately 81% of which occur a single time. Roughly 1.9% of the sample is in the top ten clones. Overall study outcomes, separate from this receptor: A later analysis found that TCRs clustered in the first cohort also tended to co-occur in the 95 to 150 validation repertoires, with 94% of cluster scores above 0. All 120 or so repertoires were used to score co-occurrence in the validation cohort in a later analysis, because that analysis had no HLA typing for the cohort. Three of the identified cytomegalovirus-associated TCR beta chains were confirmed in vitro to be specific for cytomegalovirus antigens. In the study, around 160 TCR beta chains were listed as associated with cytomegalovirus. According to the authors, the approach could potentially be generalized to other disease states and immunological phenotypes. Cytomegalovirus status was reported to be diagnosed by the classifier with high specificity and sensitivity in both the original and validation cohorts. While some public TCRs were present in many individuals, most TCR sequences turned up only very rarely across donors.

The chain is made from TRBV11-2 and TRBJ2-7; the best D guess is TRBD2, with 6 bases matching. The source material was PBMCs. The source is a woman in her twenties or thirties in good health and CMV-seronegative. Here the CDR3 is given as CASSPGGRREQYF. In nucleotide form, the sequence is TGTGCCAGCAGCCCCGGGGGAAGAAGAGAGCAGTACTTC.